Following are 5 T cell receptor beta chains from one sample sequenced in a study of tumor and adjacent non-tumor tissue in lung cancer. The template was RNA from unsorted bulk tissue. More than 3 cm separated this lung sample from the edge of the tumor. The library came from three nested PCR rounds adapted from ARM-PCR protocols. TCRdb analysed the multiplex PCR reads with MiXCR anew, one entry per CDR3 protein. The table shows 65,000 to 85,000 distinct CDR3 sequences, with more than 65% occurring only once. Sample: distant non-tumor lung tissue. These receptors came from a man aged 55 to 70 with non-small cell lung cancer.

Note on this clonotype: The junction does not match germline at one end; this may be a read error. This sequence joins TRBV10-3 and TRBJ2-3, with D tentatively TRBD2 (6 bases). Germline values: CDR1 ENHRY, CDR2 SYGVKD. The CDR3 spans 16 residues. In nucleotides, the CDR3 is TGTGTCATCAGCGTCGGGGAGGCCCCGAGTACAGATACGCAGTATTTT. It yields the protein CVISVGEAPSTDTQYF.

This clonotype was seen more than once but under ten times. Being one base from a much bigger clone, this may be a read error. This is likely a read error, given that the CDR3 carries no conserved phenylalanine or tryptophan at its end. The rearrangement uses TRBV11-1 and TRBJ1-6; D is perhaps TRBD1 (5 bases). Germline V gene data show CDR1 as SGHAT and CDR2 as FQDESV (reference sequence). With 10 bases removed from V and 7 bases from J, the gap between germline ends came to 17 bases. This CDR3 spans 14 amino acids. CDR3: CANSSGDRNSPLHS. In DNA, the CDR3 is TGTGCCAACAGTTCGGGGGATCGCAATTCACCCCTCCACTCT.

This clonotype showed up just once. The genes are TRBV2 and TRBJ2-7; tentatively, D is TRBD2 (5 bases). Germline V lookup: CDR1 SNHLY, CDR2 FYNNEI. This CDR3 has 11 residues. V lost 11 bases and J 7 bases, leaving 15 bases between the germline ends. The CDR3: CACEGTWEQYF. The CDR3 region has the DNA TGTGCCTGCGAGGGAACCTGGGAGCAGTACTTC. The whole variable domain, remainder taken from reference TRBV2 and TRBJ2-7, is EPEVTQTPSHQVTQMGQEVILRCVPISNHLYFYWYRQILGQKVEFLVSFYNNEISEKSEIFDDQFSVERPDGSNFTLKIRSTKLEDSAMYFCACEGTWEQYFGPGTRLTVT.

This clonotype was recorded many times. In DNA, the CDR3 is TGCAGCGTCGCTGCACTCGACAGGGGGCGCTTCGAGCAGTACTTC. Translated, it gives CSVAALDRGRFEQYF. The chain carries TRBV29-1 and TRBJ2-7, with 10 positions matching TRBD1. The CDR3 spans 15 residues. Germline V gene lookup returns CDR1 SQVTM and CDR2 ANQGSEA. The J segment lost 6 bases and the V segment lost 6 bases, leaving 14 bases of the junction unmatched.

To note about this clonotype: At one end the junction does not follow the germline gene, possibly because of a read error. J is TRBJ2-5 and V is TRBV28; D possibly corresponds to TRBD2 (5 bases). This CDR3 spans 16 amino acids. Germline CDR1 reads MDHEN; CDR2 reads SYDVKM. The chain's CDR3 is CASSFQEAQTEVTQYF. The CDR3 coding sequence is TGTGCCAGCAGTTTTCAGGAGGCCCAAACGGAAGTGACCCAGTACTTT. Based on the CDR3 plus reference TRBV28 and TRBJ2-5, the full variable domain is DVKVTQSSRYLVKRTGEKVFLECVQDMDHENMFWYRQDPGLGLRLIYFSYDVKMKEKGDIPEGYSVSREKKERFSLILESASTNQTSMYLCASSFQEAQTEVTQYFGPGTRLLVL.